This T cell receptor (beta chain) was recovered during a study of response to subunit inactivated influenza vaccine. Germline CDR1 is SGHTA and CDR2 is FQGNSA. This CDR3 is 14 amino acids long. J gave up 9 bases and V 4 bases, and 4 bases lay outside the gene matches. MiXCR, run by TCRdb on the RT-PCR reads, gives a single entry per CDR3 protein. Of about 540,000 distinct CDR3 sequences listed, around 21% are singletons. These data were likewise used in another study, on T cells expressing NK-cell markers. As that report states: Production of TCR beta cDNA relied on 5'RACE template switching with UMIs. According to the study, TCR beta repertoires originated from sorted CD3+CD56+NKG2C+, CD3+CD56+NKG2C- and CD3+CD56-NKG2C+ T cells. Five or six of the donors carried dominant NKG2C+ clonotypes that took up roughly 1.0-8% of their CD8+ T cells. Several donors likewise had their CD3+CD56-NKG2C+ fraction led by these clonotypes.

The receptor's source is a man aged 45 to 65 who received an inactivated influenza vaccine. The sequences come from CD4+ T cells sorted from PBMCs, collected 11 to 12 days after vaccination. The V call is TRBV7-2, the J call TRBJ1-6, with 9 bases matching TRBD1. CDR3 residues: CASSWGQGGSPLHF. The DNA for the CDR3 is TGTGCCAGCAGCTGGGGACAGGGTGGTTCACCCCTCCACTTT.